The 16 T cell receptor beta chains listed next were all sequenced from one sample in a study of cytomegalovirus exposure and HLA in healthy donors. The PCR employed 60 Vbeta primers together with 13 Jbeta primers. TCRdb's table, derived via immunoSEQ multiplex PCR, lists solely in-frame clones and lacks some. Among 85,000 to 90,000 clones, under 80% were seen once, and the ten largest hold over 9%. Material for sequencing was PBMCs. These receptors came from a man younger than 40 in good health and CMV-seropositive.

The rearrangement uses TRBV19 and TRBJ2-5; D gene uncertain. The DNA end favors TRBJ2-7, so the J call may be wrong. This CDR3 is 13 amino acids long. Germline assignment: CDR1 LNHDA and CDR2 SQIVND (reference sequence). The CDR3 region is CASTGTSSYEQYF. The DNA of the CDR3 is TGTGCCAGTACAGGAACGAGCTCCTACGAGCAGTACTTC.

The J gene is TRBJ2-2, the V gene TRBV28; D might be TRBD2 (7 bases). CDR3 length equals 15 residues. In germline, CDR1 is MDHEN, CDR2 SYDVKM. The ends were cut back, 6 bases at V and 3 bases at J, with 14 bases in the middle. CDR3 sequence reads: CASRGGAYYTGELFF. CDR3 nucleotides: TGTGCCAGCAGGGGGGGGGCTTATTACACCGGGGAGCTGTTTTTT.

The chain's CDR3 is CASSSQGARRLSNQPQHF. The CDR3 bases are TGTGCCAGCAGCTCACAGGGGGCCCGTCGCCTTAGCAATCAGCCCCAGCATTTT. This chain connects TRBV7-8 to TRBJ1-5, with 9 bases that match TRBD1. Germline CDR1 and CDR2: SGHVS and FQNEAQ. The junction had 10 bases not matched to a gene; V was cut back by 4 bases and J by 0 bases. This CDR3 has 18 residues.

There are a few counts of this clone. This sequence joins TRBV7-8 and TRBJ2-2; maybe TRBD2 (5 bases). CDR1 is SGHVS, CDR2 FQNEAQ, per germline. Trimming removed 5 bases at V and 1 base at J, with 8 bases between. The CDR3 length is 14 residues. CDR3 DNA sequence: TGTGCCAGCAGCCTGGACTGGAACACCGGGGAGCTGTTTTTT. This sequence encodes CASSLDWNTGELFF.

The chain combines TRBV7-2 with TRBJ2-5; 7 positions agree with TRBD1. With the DNA end fitting TRBJ2-7 better, the J assignment may be wrong. Germline CDR1 and CDR2: SGHTA and FQGNSA. The CDR3 has 13 amino acids. Written as DNA, the CDR3 is TGTGCCAGCAGCTTAGACAGGGGTATCGAGCAGTACTTC. Translating it yields CASSLDRGIEQYF.

This chain joins TRBV14 and TRBJ2-7; 8 bases are a match to TRBD1. After removal of 4 bases from V and 3 bases from J, the junction contained 5 bases not matched to a gene. There are 14 residues in the CDR3. Germline CDR1 is SGHDN and CDR2 is FVKESK. In nucleotides, the CDR3 is TGTGCCAGCAGCCTTTCAGGGGGCGGCTACGAGCAGTACTTC. This sequence encodes CASSLSGGGYEQYF.

This chain uses TRBV5-1 with TRBJ2-7, with 12 bases aligning to TRBD1. CDR3 length: 19 residues. Trimming took 4 bases from V and 3 from J; bases not matched to a gene: 17. Germline values: CDR1 SGHRS, CDR2 YFSETQ. For the CDR3, the DNA is TGCGCCAGCAGCCGAGGATCGGGACAGGGGGCTGGGGGGAACTACGAGCAGTACTTC. Encoded protein: CASSRGSGQGAGGNYEQYF.

The chain recombines TRBV9 with TRBJ1-3, with TRBD1 identical over 9 bases. CDR1 SGDLS and CDR2 YYNGEE come from the germline V gene. V shed 3 bases, J shed 2 bases, and the junction held 21 bases outside the gene matches. This CDR3 region has 21 residues. CDR3 amino acids: CASSDAKGAGGQGIAGNTIYF. The CDR3 nucleotides read TGTGCCAGCAGCGACGCGAAGGGAGCTGGGGGACAGGGAATAGCTGGAAACACCATATATTTT.

The chain is built from TRBV19 and TRBJ2-6; 11 nucleotides agree with TRBD1. Germline assignment: CDR1 LNHDA and CDR2 SQIVND (reference sequence). With V trimmed by 6 bases and J by 4 bases, 11 bases remained unmatched. The CDR3 has 18 amino acids. CDR3 nucleotides: TGTGCCAGTAGGACACCGGGACAGGGGGTTGCAGGGGCCAACGTCCTGACTTTC. It translates to CASRTPGQGVAGANVLTF.

The chain recombines TRBV7-9 with TRBJ2-7; 10 bases line up with TRBD2. CDR1 and CDR2 (germline): SEHNR, FQNEAQ (reference sequence). The V gene end was trimmed by 2 bases and the J gene end by 1 base; junction bases not matched to a gene: 2. The CDR3 sequence is 15 residues long. Here the CDR3 DNA reads TGTGCCAGCAGCTTAAAGCGGGGGGGATCCTACGAGCAGTACTTC. It codes for CASSLKRGGSYEQYF.

About this clone: Other DNA sequences from this sample encode an identical CDR3 as well. The rearrangement joins TRBV9 to TRBJ2-2, with TRBD2 as a possible D gene (6 bases). This CDR3 is built from 13 residues. Germline CDR1 reads SGDLS; CDR2 reads YYNGEE. The germline V and J ends were trimmed by 0 bases and 6 bases, with 6 bases remaining between them. The CDR3 sequence: CASSVGGAGELFF. CDR3 DNA: TGTGCCAGCAGCGTAGGCGGGGCCGGGGAGCTGTTTTTT.

This clone showed up just a few times. The V and J genes are TRBV11-1 and TRBJ2-5, with no clear D. Trimming removed 5 bases at V and 5 bases at J, with 15 bases between. The CDR3 sequence is 14 residues long. Germline V gene lookup returns CDR1 SGHAT and CDR2 FQDESV (reference sequence). In DNA, the CDR3 is TGTGCCAGCAGCCCCATGCTCAGTTTCGAGACCCAGTACTTC. Residues: CASSPMLSFETQYF.

The chain combines TRBV30 with TRBJ1-3; D gene unclear. This CDR3 is 13 amino acids long. V was shortened by 5 bases and J by 0 bases, with 8 bases between the two germline ends. In germline, CDR1 is GTSNPN, CDR2 SVGIG (reference sequence). CDR3 protein: CAWEGNSGNTIYF. As DNA, the CDR3 is TGTGCCTGGGAGGGTAACTCTGGAAACACCATATATTTT.

This clone was detected ten times or more. The chain has TRBV6-4 and TRBJ2-3; D is possibly TRBD1 (6 bases). Germline-derived CDR1 and CDR2 are MRHNA and SNTAGT. There are 14 residues in the CDR3. V gave up 4 bases and J gave up 0 bases, with 8 bases separating them. CDR3 sequence (DNA): TGTGCCAGCAGTGGAACAGGGAGCACAGATACGCAGTATTTT. Residues: CASSGTGSTDTQYF.

In nucleotides, the CDR3 is TGTGCCAGCAGCCCCGCTGGGCCTAGCGGCCCCCCAGATACGCAGTATTTT. It encodes CASSPAGPSGPPDTQYF. V gene TRBV9 combines with J gene TRBJ2-3, with TRBD2 matching 7 bases. Per the germline V gene, CDR1 is SGDLS and CDR2 is YYNGEE. Trimming removed 4 bases from V and 4 bases from J; junction bases left unmatched: 15. This CDR3 spans 17 amino acids.

The chain couples TRBV10-3 to TRBJ1-1, with no clear D. This CDR3 contains 13 residues. V lost 4 bases to trimming and J lost 1 base, with 7 bases between them. CDR1 ENHRY and CDR2 SYGVKD come from the germline V gene. The DNA for the CDR3 is TGTGCCATCAGTGCACAGCCGAACACTGAAGCTTTCTTT. Protein product: CAISAQPNTEAFF.